The 18 T cell receptor beta chains reported below all come from one sample, sequenced in a study of blood T cell repertoires in COVID-19. The protocol was immunoSEQ multiplex PCR, while the TCRdb copy is restricted to in-frame clones and leaves out a portion. This sample yields some 150,000 clones, of which 70% to 80% are seen a single time; approximately 9% belongs to the top ten. The sequencing input was peripheral blood. The receptors derive from a woman aged 50 to 60 with active or convalescent COVID-19.

This clone was seen only a few times. The chain has TRBV30 and TRBJ2-6; 7 bases match TRBD1. V lost 7 bases, J lost 1 base, and 7 bases stayed unmatched. CDR3 length: 15 residues. Germline V gives CDR1 GTSNPN, CDR2 SVGIG (reference sequence). Here the CDR3 reads CALGTVRSGANVLTF. CDR3 bases: TGTGCCTTAGGGACAGTTCGATCTGGGGCCAACGTCCTGACTTTC.

V gene TRBV6-2 or TRBV6-3 combines with J gene TRBJ2-1, with 9 bases identical to TRBD2. The CDR3 length is 11 residues. Trimming cost V 2 bases and J 15 bases; bases outside gene matches: 2. Germline lookup yields CDR1 MNHEY and CDR2 SVGEGT. CDR3 sequence (DNA): TGTGCCAGCAGTTACCTAGCGGGACTGTTCTTC. This gives the protein CASSYLAGLFF.

V usage is TRBV5-1 and J usage is TRBJ2-3; D is possibly TRBD2 (5 bases). Trimming took off 0 bases at V and 0 bases at J, with 11 bases between the two ends. The CDR3 contains 16 residues. Germline-derived CDR1 and CDR2 are SGHRS and YFSETQ. The CDR3 DNA is TGCGCCAGCAGCTTGGACGGGGATGCTAGCACAGATACGCAGTATTTT. Its protein is CASSLDGDASTDTQYF.

The rearrangement uses TRBV28 and TRBJ2-1; possible D gene TRBD1, 5 bases. The V end was cut by 8 bases, the J end by 2 bases, with 13 bases between. This CDR3 region has 14 residues. The germline gives CDR1 MDHEN, CDR2 SYDVKM. CDR3 nucleotide sequence: TGTGCCAGCGTTGGGGCTAGGGCCTACAATGAGCAGTTCTTC. Amino acids: CASVGARAYNEQFF.

V usage is TRBV5-6 and J usage is TRBJ1-4, with 10 bases identical to TRBD1. Germline lookup yields CDR1 SGHDT and CDR2 YYEEEE. This CDR3 has 15 amino acids. Unmatched junction bases numbered 8, after V lost 4 bases and J lost 8 bases. CDR3 sequence reads: CASSLLDRGYEKLFF. The CDR3 nucleotides are TGTGCCAGCAGCCTCCTGGACAGGGGGTACGAAAAACTGTTTTTT. The whole variable domain, remainder taken from reference TRBV5-6 and TRBJ1-4, is DAGVTQSPTHLIKTRGQQVTLRCSPKSGHDTVSWYQQALGQGPQFIFQYYEEEERQRGNFPDRFSGHQFPNYSSELNVNALLLGDSALYLCASSLLDRGYEKLFFGSGTQLSVL.

This clone occurred once. The chain is built from TRBV3-1 (or the pseudogene TRBV3-2) and TRBJ2-7, with 11 bases that match TRBD2. The germline V gene has CDR1 LGHDT and CDR2 YNNKEL (reference sequence). V was clipped by 8 bases and J by 5 bases; unmatched bases: 11. The CDR3 has 15 amino acids. Here the CDR3 reads CASELRLAGKNEQYF. Written as DNA, the CDR3 is TGTGCCAGCGAATTAAGACTAGCGGGAAAAAACGAGCAGTACTTC.

This clone was detected only a few times. V usage is TRBV5-4 and J usage is TRBJ2-3; 11 bases are shared with TRBD2. Germline V CDR1 and CDR2: SGHNT, YYREEE (reference sequence). The J segment lost 5 bases and the V segment lost 0 bases, leaving 5 bases of the junction unmatched. CDR3 size: 16 residues. CDR3: CASSLVAGGREDTQYF. CDR3 nucleotides: TGTGCCAGCAGCTTGGTAGCGGGGGGGAGGGAAGATACGCAGTATTTT.

The CDR3 is CASSQALRGNQPQHF. CDR3 in DNA: TGCGCCAGCAGCCAAGCTCTCAGGGGTAATCAGCCCCAGCATTTT. This chain joins TRBV4-3 and TRBJ1-5, with a weak D call TRBD1 (6 bases). Germline V gives CDR1 LGHNA, CDR2 YSLEER. The CDR3 has 15 amino acids. V lost 1 base and J 4 bases, leaving 11 bases between the germline ends.

This rearrangement joins TRBV6-2 or TRBV6-3 to TRBJ2-1; TRBD2 aligns across 10 bases. Looked up from germline, CDR1 is MNHEY and CDR2 is SVGEGT. V dropped 5 bases and J dropped 6; count of bases not matched to a gene: 7. The CDR3 has 15 residues. The CDR3 DNA sequence: TGTGCCAGCAGTAAAGCGGGAGGGCCGGGCAATGAGCAGTTCTTC. Amino acids: CASSKAGGPGNEQFF.

V is TRBV30 and J is TRBJ2-4, with D tentatively TRBD1 (6 bases). The V end was cut by 4 bases, the J end by 7 bases, with 11 bases between. Germline lookup yields CDR1 GTSNPN and CDR2 SVGIG (reference sequence). The CDR3 contains 12 residues. The CDR3 region has the DNA TGTGCCTGGAAGGACAGTGGGAACATTCAGTACTTC. Its translation: CAWKDSGNIQYF.

The genes are TRBV6-6 and TRBJ1-3; TRBD1 matches at 7 bases. Germline lookup yields CDR1 MNHNY and CDR2 SVGAGI (reference sequence). V gave up 6 bases and J gave up 2 bases; unmatched junction bases: 7. The CDR3 contains 15 residues. DNA of the CDR3: TGTGCCAGCAGCCCCCTCACAGGGGCTGGAAACACCATATATTTT. This translates into CASSPLTGAGNTIYF.

The genes are TRBV7-2 and TRBJ2-3, with TRBD2 identical over 7 bases. This CDR3 contains 19 residues. V was clipped by 0 bases and J by 0 bases; unmatched bases: 12. Germline lookup yields CDR1 SGHTA and CDR2 FQGNSA. CDR3 DNA sequence: TGTGCCAGCAGCTTAGCCGTCCCAGCGGGGCGCCTTAGCACAGATACGCAGTATTTT. Amino acid sequence: CASSLAVPAGRLSTDTQYF.

This clone was recorded a few times. This rearrangement joins TRBV6-5 to TRBJ1-3; TRBD1 matches at 11 bases. V trimming: 9 bases; J trimming: 4 bases; junction bases outside the gene matches: 2. Germline loops: CDR1 MNHEY, CDR2 SVGAGI. The CDR3 is made up of 13 amino acids. The CDR3 region has the DNA TGTGCCAGTCGGACAGGGGGCGGAAACACCATATATTTT. Amino acid sequence: CASRTGGGNTIYF.

The V call is TRBV5-1, the J call TRBJ1-2; 10 bases align to TRBD1. The CDR3 is made up of 15 amino acids. Germline lookup yields CDR1 SGHRS and CDR2 YFSETQ. Losses at the gene ends were 3 bases for V and 4 bases for J; bases not matched to a gene: 6. This CDR3 reads CASSYGTGVIYGYTF. The CDR3 nucleotides read TGCGCCAGCAGCTACGGGACAGGGGTGATCTATGGCTACACCTTC.

The V gene is TRBV3-1 (or the pseudogene TRBV3-2), the J gene TRBJ1-5; 8 nucleotides agree with TRBD1. From germline, CDR1 is LGHDT and CDR2 YNNKEL (reference sequence). This CDR3 comprises 18 residues. Trimming removed 4 bases from V and 4 bases from J; junction bases left unmatched: 15. The CDR3 region is CASSPPRGGGQGNQPQHF. DNA for the CDR3: TGTGCCAGCAGCCCCCCCCGCGGGGGAGGACAGGGAAATCAGCCCCAGCATTTT.

This clone has only one observation. V and J are TRBV11-3 and TRBJ2-1; TRBD2 matches 14 bases. V gave up 4 bases and J gave up 7 bases; unmatched junction bases: 9. The CDR3 consists of 17 residues. From germline, CDR1 is SGHNT and CDR2 YENEEA. CDR3 loop: CASSSGLAGESLNEQFF. The CDR3, as DNA: TGTGCCAGCAGCTCGGGACTAGCGGGAGAGTCGTTGAATGAGCAGTTCTTC.

The chain combines TRBV5-1 with TRBJ2-5, with a possible D match to TRBD1 (5 bases). The ends were cut back, 0 bases at V and 1 base at J, with 10 bases in the middle. This CDR3 has 15 amino acids. Germline V gene data show CDR1 as SGHRS and CDR2 as YFSETQ. The CDR3 protein is CASSLAWGFQETQYF. The CDR3 DNA sequence: TGCGCCAGCAGCTTGGCGTGGGGCTTCCAAGAGACCCAGTACTTC.

This clone was detected only a few times. The chain joins TRBV12-5 to TRBJ2-1, with 9 bases identical to TRBD1. Trimming cost V 1 base and J 7 bases; bases outside gene matches: 11. The CDR3 length is 17 residues. Germline CDR1 and CDR2: LGHNT and FRNRAP. CDR3 sequence reads: CASGLDRGQGNLNEQFF. The DNA for the CDR3 is TGTGCTAGTGGTTTGGATCGGGGACAGGGAAATCTGAATGAGCAGTTCTTC.